The TCR beta chain under discussion was sequenced for a study of blood T cell repertoires in COVID-19. Assay: immunoSEQ multiplex PCR; the TCRdb copy retains only in-frame clones and omits some. The repertoire consists of approximately 67,000 clones, with more than 75% occurring once and the leading ten covering around 5%. The germline gives CDR1 LGHNA, CDR2 YSLEER. Trimming removed 0 bases from V and 2 bases from J; junction bases left unmatched: 5. CDR3 length: 17 amino acids. The chain is built from TRBV4-3 and TRBJ2-3, with 10 bases fitting TRBD2. The sequencing input was peripheral blood. This sequence originates from a man aged 45-65 years with active COVID-19. In DNA, the CDR3 is TGCGCCAGCAGCCAAGATAAGCGGGAGGGCCACACAGATACGCAGTATTTT. Translation gives CASSQDKREGHTDTQYF.